The T cell receptor beta chain under discussion was sequenced for a study of human CD8 memory T cell subsets. Study-wide findings and caveats: T cell repertoires from the stem-like memory and precursor exhausted subsets showed minimal mutual overlap.

By UMI-labeled 5' RACE, the TCR beta libraries were made. Under the authors' procedure: Functional CDR3 beta clonotype counts ranged from 3,000 to 18,000 in each TCR beta library. TCRdb re-called the 5' RACE reads and shows each CDR3 protein once, DNA omitted. The V and J calls and clone size come from TCRdb's table, not from the authors' own analysis. The sample includes 5,000 to 6,500 distinct CDR3 sequences. Germline-derived CDR1 and CDR2 are SEHNR and FQNEAQ (reference sequence). This CDR3 comprises 13 residues. A remark on this clonotype: As yet, its antigen is unknown.

The chain combines TRBV7-9 with TRBJ1-1; absent DNA, TCRdb's TRBD1 call cannot be checked. The sequencing input was CD8+ T cells from PBMCs. The TCR comes from a human donor in good health. The CDR3 reads CASSGGTGDEAFF.